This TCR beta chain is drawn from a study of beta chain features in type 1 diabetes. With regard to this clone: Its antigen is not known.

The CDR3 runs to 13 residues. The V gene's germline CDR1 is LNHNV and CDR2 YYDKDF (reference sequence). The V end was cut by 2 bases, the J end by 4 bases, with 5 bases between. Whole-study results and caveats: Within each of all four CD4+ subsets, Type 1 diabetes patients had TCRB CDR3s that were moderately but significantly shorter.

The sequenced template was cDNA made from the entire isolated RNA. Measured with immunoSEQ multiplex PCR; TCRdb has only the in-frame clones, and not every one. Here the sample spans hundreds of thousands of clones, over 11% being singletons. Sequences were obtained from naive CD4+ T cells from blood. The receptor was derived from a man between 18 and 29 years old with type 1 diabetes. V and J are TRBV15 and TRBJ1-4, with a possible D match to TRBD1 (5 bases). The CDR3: CATSRRGNEKLFF. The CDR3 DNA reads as TGTGCCACCAGCAGAAGGGGTAATGAAAAACTGTTTTTT.